This T cell receptor beta chain was recovered during a study of early T cells in non-severe SARS-CoV-2 infection. Across the whole study: Sequenced bulk RNA came from whole blood that was unsorted, and chains were unpaired. Study-wide points: The matching step, a VDJdb search, favored anti-spike CD8 responses and missed private and CD4 specificities.

Worth noting for this clonotype: Its antigen is still unknown. One end of the junction does not line up with germline, which may come from a read error.

The TCR library protocol attached unique molecular identifiers to the individual cDNA molecules. One entry per CDR3 protein, called by TCRdb with MiXCR from the 5' RACE reads. The sample comprises under 70,000 distinct CDR3 sequences, over 4% of which are singletons, and approximately 4.9% rests with the top ten. In germline, CDR1 is SGHTA, CDR2 FQGNSA. The CDR3 is 16 residues long. V and J are TRBV7-2 and TRBJ2-6; tentative D call: TRBD2 (5 bases). This TCR was recovered from an adult who was a healthcare worker with PCR-confirmed SARS-CoV-2 infection or an uninfected control (not recorded which). Sequenced sample: whole blood. The CDR3 sequence: CVSSLRLSDGANVLTF. In DNA, the CDR3 is TGTGTCAGCAGCTTGCGACTATCGGATGGGGCCAACGTCCTGACTTTC.